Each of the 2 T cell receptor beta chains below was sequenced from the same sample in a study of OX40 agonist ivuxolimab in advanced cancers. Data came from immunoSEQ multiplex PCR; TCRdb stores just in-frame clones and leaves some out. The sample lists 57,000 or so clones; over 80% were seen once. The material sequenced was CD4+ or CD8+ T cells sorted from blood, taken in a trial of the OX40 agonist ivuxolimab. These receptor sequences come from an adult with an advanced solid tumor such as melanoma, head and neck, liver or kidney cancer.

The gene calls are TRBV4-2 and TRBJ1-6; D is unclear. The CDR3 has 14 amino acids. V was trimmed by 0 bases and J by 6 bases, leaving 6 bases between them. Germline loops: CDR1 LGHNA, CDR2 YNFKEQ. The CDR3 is CASSQDIPNSPLHF. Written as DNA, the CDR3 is TGTGCCAGCAGCCAAGATATCCCTAATTCACCCCTCCACTTT.

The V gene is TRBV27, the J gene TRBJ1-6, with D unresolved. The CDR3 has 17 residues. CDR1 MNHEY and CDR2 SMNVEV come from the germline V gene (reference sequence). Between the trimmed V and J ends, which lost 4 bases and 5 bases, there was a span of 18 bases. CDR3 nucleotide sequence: TGTGCCAGCAGTTATGCGGACCCGACGGGAAATAATTCACCCCTCCACTTT. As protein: CASSYADPTGNNSPLHF.